This T cell receptor (beta chain) was identified during a study of memory CD4+ T cells and cytomegalovirus serostatus. Measured with immunoSEQ multiplex PCR; TCRdb has only the in-frame clones, and not every one. In the table there are 75,000 to 95,000 clones, 65% to 85% of which are singletons. This clone was found a few times. The CDR3 contains 14 residues. Germline-derived CDR1 and CDR2 are LGHNA and YNFKEQ. V was pared by 0 bases and J by 3 bases, with 8 bases between. Single viable CD3+CD4+CD8-CD45RO+ cells were sorted as the memory CD4+ T cells. Specimen: memory CD4+ T cells from blood. This chain connects TRBV4-2 to TRBJ1-1, with D uncertain. The TCR comes from an adult in good health and CMV-seronegative. This CDR3 is CASSQEVVDTEAFF. The CDR3 DNA sequence: TGTGCCAGCAGCCAAGAGGTCGTGGACACTGAAGCTTTCTTT.